Listed here is a single TCR beta chain. Its antigen is not yet known. Base qualities are not recorded, but no much larger clone differs from it by a single base. TCR CDR3 regions were amplified from genomic DNA by multiplex PCR using the deep immunoSEQ assay. Extracted genomic DNA from each cell subset was spread evenly across all wells of several immunoSEQ 96-well plates, with each plate serving as a replicate. Each replicate PCR for unsorted PBMC received approximately 0.3 ug genomic DNA, equal to tens of thousands of T cell genomes. Unsorted PBMC genomic DNA was sequenced across ten immunoSEQ deep assay plates. Purified libraries were quantified with a Qubit 3.0 fluorometer, sized on a Bioanalyzer 2100, and re-quantified with the KAPA Library Quantification kit. Each immunoSEQ 96-well plate was sequenced on its own single-read 150-cycle Illumina NextSeq 550 flow cell. The published analysis was carried out like this. Because the immunoSEQ output included only junctional sequences and no quality scores, the filtering could not be the same as the filtering used for full-length reads. To assign V/J genes and CDR3, sequences were annotated against IMGT germline references using PyIR, a Python wrapper for IgBLAST v1.9. Reads were filtered out if the reads had weak V/J assignments (E-value above 1e-6), no CDR3, stop codons, out-of-frame junctions, or ambiguous translated residues. A V3J clonotype was defined by an identical inferred V gene, J gene, and CDR3 amino acid sequence. The percentage overlap between two repertoires was calculated by dividing the number of shared unique clonotypes by the size of the smaller repertoire. Richness of each repertoire was evaluated using RTK rarefaction, the Chao1 estimator, and Recon v2.1 estimates of unobserved clonotypes. The table comes from immuneACCESS by way of TCRdb, which keeps in-frame sequences with V and J called. Part of the clones is missing from these tables; in studies checked, under half for an unresolved V gene and the rest for unknown reasons. The DNA was the basis for D and trimming; V, J and clone size are from that table. The sample contains around 530,000 clones, roughly 72% of them found a single time. The ten biggest clones cover approximately 12% of the sample.

This entry belongs to a study of shared clonotypes between healthy human individuals (dated by TCRdb to 2020 to 2022). Looking at the study overall: The cohort included three men and a couple of women between 18 and 49 years of age. To estimate repertoire size and how much clonotype sharing occurs between individuals, the study deeply sequenced the blood TCR repertoires of a handful of healthy adults. To increase sequencing depth and limit assay-specific biases, TCR repertoire library preparation and sequencing were carried out by different laboratories using diverse techniques. Per donor, leukapheresis produced somewhere between about 0.85 and 9.5 billion PBMCs.

What the work shows at the level of the full study, not this receptor alone: Only blood was sampled, and tissue TCR repertoires likely differ from those in blood. The small number of donors limited the genetic and exposure-history diversity represented. Pairwise subsampling led to the expectation that sequencing depth would affect the degree of clonotype sharing among donors.

The donors were healthy, HIV-negative adults who had no recently reported acute infections or vaccinations. Every donor was a Caucasian adult living in Nashville, Tennessee, USA. For unsorted samples, some 90 million PBMCs were counted, and genomic DNA was extracted using the QIAamp DNA Blood Mini kit. After blood collection by leukapheresis, PBMCs were isolated using Ficoll-Histopaque density gradient centrifugation and then cryopreserved in the vapor phase of liquid nitrogen. The sequence came from a woman aged 40-49 years in good health. Some clones in this sample may be carry-over from other donors' samples. The sample was PBMCs.

The CDR3: CASSLKALAGGPYEQYF. The DNA sequence is TGTGCCAGCAGTTTAAAGGCCCTAGCGGGAGGACCCTACGAGCAGTACTTC. In this chain, TRBV28 is recombined with TRBJ2-7; TRBD2 agrees with 11 junctional bases. Based on the germline V gene, the CDR1 and CDR2 sequences are MDHEN and SYDVKM. Trimming accounts for 2 bases at V and 2 bases at J, while the number of junction bases matched to no gene is 8. The CDR3 spans 17 residues, from the cysteine through the phenylalanine. Here the CDR3 DNA is all that survives: 51 bases in frame from base 1.